This T cell receptor beta chain was identified in a study of shared clonotypes between healthy human individuals. This CDR3 contains 14 residues. The ends were cut back, 0 bases at V and 0 bases at J, with 6 bases in the middle. Germline assignment: CDR1 SGHAT and CDR2 FQNNGV. Clones were read by immunoSEQ multiplex PCR, and TCRdb kept only the in-frame ones, dropping some. The table records about 770,000 clones, over 60% of them present only once. With respect to this clone: The sample holds other DNA sequences that translate to the same CDR3.

Sequenced material: memory CD4+ T cells sorted from blood. Subset indicated: CD45RA-negative fraction. The receptor's source is a woman between 25 and 40 years old in good health. The V gene is TRBV11-2, the J gene TRBJ2-7, with D perhaps TRBD2 (5 bases). Here the CDR3 reads CASSLDRGSYEQYF. The CDR3, as DNA: TGTGCCAGCAGCTTAGATCGGGGCTCCTACGAGCAGTACTTC.